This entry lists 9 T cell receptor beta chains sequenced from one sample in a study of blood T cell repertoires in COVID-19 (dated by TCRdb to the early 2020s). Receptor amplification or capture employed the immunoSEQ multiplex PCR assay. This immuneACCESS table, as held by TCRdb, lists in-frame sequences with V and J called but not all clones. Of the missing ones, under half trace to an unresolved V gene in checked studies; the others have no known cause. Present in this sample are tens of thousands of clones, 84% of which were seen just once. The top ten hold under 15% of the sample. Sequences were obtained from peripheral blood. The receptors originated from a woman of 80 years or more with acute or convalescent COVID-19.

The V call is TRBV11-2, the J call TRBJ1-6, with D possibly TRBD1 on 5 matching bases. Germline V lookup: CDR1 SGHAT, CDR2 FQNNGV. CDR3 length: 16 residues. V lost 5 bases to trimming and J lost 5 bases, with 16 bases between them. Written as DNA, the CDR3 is TGTGCCAGCAGCCAGTTCGCGGGGCTAAATAATTCACCCCTCCACTTT. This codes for CASSQFAGLNNSPLHF.

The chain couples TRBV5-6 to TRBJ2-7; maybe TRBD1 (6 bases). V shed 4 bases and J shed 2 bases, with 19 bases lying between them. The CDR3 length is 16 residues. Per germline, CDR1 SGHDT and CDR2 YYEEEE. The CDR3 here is CASSVKQGRNTYEQYF. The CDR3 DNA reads TGTGCCAGCAGCGTCAAACAGGGAAGAAACACCTACGAGCAGTACTTC.

The CDR3 spells CASRPTGPQPQHF. CDR3 in DNA: TGTGCCAGCAGACCGACAGGGCCCCAGCCCCAGCATTTT. This chain connects TRBV27 to TRBJ1-5, with 7 bases identical to TRBD1. J was trimmed by 7 bases and V by 6 bases; bases with no gene match: 6. This CDR3 has 13 amino acids. From germline, CDR1 is MNHEY and CDR2 SMNVEV (reference sequence).

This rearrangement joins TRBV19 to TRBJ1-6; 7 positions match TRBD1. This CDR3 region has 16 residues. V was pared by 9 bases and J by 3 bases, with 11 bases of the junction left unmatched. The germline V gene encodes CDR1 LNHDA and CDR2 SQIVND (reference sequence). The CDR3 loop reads CASRPRTGNYNSPLHF. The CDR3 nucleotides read TGTGCCAGCCGACCCCGGACAGGAAACTATAATTCACCCCTCCACTTT.

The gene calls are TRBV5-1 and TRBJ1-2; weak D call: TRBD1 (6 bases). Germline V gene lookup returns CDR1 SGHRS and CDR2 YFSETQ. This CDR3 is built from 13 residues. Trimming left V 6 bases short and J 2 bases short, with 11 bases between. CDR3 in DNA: TGCGCCAGCAACTCAGGGACAAACTATGGCTACACCTTC. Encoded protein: CASNSGTNYGYTF.

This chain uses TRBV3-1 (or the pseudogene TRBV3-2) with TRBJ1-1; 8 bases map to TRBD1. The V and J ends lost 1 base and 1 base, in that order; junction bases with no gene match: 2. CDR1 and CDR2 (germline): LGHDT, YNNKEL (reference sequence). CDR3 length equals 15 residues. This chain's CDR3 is CASSQVTGGNTEAFF. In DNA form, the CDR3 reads TGTGCCAGCAGCCAAGTTACAGGGGGGAACACTGAAGCTTTCTTT.

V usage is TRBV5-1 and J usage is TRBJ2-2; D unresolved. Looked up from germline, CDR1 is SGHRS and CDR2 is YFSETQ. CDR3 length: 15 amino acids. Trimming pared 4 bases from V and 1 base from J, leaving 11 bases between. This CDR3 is CASSPFFWNTGELFF. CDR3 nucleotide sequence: TGCGCCAGCAGCCCCTTTTTCTGGAACACCGGGGAGCTGTTTTTT.

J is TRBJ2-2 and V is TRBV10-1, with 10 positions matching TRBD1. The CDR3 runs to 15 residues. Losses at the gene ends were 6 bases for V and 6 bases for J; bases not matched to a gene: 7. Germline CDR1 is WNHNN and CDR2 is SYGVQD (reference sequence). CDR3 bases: TGCGCCAGCAGCCCGGGACAGGGGAGGGCCGGGGAGCTGTTTTTT. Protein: CASSPGQGRAGELFF.

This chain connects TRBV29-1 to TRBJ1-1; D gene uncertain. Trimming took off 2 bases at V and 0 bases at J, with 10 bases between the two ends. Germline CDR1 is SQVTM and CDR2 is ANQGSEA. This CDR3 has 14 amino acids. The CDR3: CSVELSGLNTEAFF. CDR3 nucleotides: TGCAGCGTTGAACTCTCAGGATTGAACACTGAAGCTTTCTTT.